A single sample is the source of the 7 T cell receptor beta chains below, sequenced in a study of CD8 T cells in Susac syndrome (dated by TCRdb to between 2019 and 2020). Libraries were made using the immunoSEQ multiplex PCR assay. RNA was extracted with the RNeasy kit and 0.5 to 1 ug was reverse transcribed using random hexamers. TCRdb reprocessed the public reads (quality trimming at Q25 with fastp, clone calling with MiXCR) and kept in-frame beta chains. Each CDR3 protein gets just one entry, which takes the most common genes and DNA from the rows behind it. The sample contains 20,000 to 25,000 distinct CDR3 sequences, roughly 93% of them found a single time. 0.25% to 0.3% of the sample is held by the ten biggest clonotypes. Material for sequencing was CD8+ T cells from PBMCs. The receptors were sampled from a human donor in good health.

The CDR3 reads CASSHRGPGNTIYF. CDR3 DNA sequence: TGCGCCAGCAGCCACCGGGGACCTGGAAACACCATATATTTT. J is TRBJ1-3 and V is TRBV4-3, with D perhaps matching TRBD1 (5 bases). Germline V gene data show CDR1 as LGHNA and CDR2 as YSLEER. V lost 3 bases, J lost 2 bases, and 8 bases lay in between. This CDR3 contains 14 residues.

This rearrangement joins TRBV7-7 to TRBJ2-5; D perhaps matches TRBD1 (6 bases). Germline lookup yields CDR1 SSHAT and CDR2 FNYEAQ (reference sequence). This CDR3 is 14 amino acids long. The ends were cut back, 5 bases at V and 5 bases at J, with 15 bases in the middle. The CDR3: CASSIRQAGETQYF. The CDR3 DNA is TGTGCCAGCAGCATAAGACAGGCTGGGGAGACCCAGTACTTC.

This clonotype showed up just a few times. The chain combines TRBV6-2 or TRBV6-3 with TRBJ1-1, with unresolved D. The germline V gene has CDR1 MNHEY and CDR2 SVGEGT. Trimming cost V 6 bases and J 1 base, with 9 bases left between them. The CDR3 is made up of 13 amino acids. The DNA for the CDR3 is TGTGCCAGCAGACAACACTCGAACACTGAAGCTTTCTTT. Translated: CASRQHSNTEAFF.

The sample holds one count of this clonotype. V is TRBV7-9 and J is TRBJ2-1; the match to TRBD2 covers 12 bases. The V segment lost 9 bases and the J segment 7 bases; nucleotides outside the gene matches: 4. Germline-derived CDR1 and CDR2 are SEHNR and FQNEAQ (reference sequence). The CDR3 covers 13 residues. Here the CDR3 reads CASTSGGKNEQFF. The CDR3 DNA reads TGTGCCAGTACTAGCGGGGGGAAAAATGAGCAGTTCTTC.

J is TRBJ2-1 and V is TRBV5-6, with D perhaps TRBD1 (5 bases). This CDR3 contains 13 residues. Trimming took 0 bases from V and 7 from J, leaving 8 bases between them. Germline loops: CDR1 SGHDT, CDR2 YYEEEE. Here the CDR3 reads CASSLEGLNEQFF. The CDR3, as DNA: TGTGCCAGCAGCTTGGAGGGGCTAAATGAGCAGTTCTTC.

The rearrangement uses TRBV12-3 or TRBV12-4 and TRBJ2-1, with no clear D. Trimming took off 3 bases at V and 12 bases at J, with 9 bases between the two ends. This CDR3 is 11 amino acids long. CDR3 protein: CASSFSSGQFF. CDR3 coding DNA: TGTGCCAGCAGTTTCAGTAGTGGGCAGTTCTTC.

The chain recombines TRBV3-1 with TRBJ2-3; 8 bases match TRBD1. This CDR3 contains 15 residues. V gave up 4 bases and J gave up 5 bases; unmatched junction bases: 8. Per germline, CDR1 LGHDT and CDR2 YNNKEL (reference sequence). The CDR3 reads CASSPQGVRIDTQYF. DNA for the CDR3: TGTGCCAGCAGCCCACAGGGGGTAAGAATAGATACGCAGTATTTT.